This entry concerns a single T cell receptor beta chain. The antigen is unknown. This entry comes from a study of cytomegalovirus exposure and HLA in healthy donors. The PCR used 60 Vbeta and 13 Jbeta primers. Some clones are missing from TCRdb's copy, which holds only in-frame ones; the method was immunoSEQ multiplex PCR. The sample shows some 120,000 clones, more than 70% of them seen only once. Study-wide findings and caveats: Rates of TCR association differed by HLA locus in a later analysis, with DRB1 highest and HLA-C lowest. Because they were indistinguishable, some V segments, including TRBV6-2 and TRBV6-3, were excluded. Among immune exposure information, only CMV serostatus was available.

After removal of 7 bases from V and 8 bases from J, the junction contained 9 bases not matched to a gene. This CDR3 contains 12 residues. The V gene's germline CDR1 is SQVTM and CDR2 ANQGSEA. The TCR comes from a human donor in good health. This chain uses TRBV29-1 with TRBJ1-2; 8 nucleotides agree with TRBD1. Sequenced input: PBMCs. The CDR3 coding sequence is TGCAGCGCCCCCGGACAGGGCGGGGGCTACACCTTC. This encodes CSAPGQGGGYTF.